The 27 T cell receptor beta chains listed next were all sequenced from one sample in a study of cytomegalovirus exposure and HLA in healthy donors. A multiplex PCR was run with 60 Vbeta primers and 13 Jbeta primers. This table comes from immunoSEQ multiplex PCR, and its TCRdb copy is limited to in-frame clones, with some not included. Among approximately 150,000 clones listed, roughly 77% were seen once. What was sequenced was PBMCs. The receptors shown here come from a human donor in good health.

The V call is TRBV7-2, the J call TRBJ2-5; D unresolved. Germline V CDR1 and CDR2: SGHTA, FQGNSA. V was shortened by 5 bases and J by 9 bases, with 10 bases between the two germline ends. The CDR3 totals 11 residues. The CDR3 nucleotides read TGTGCCAGCAGCGACATGCTCTCCCAGTACTTC. Residues: CASSDMLSQYF. The full variable domain, rest sourced from reference TRBV7-2 and TRBJ2-5, is GAGVSQSPSNKVTEKGKDVELRCDPISGHTALYWYRQSLGQGLEFLIYFQGNSAPDKSGLPSDRFSAERTGGSVSTLTIQRTQQEDSAVYLCASSDMLSQYFGPGTRLLVL.

This sequence joins TRBV4-1 and TRBJ1-1; 10 bases map to TRBD1. This CDR3 is built from 13 residues. The V gene's germline CDR1 is MGHRA and CDR2 YSYEKL. The V gene end was trimmed by 4 bases and the J gene end by 11 bases; junction bases not matched to a gene: 7. The DNA of the CDR3 is TGCGCCAGCAGCCCAACGGGACAGGGGAGTGCTTTCTTT. The encoded protein is CASSPTGQGSAFF.

The chain uses TRBV7-2 and TRBJ2-7; D not resolved. Germline V gene sequence: CDR1 SGHTA, CDR2 FQGNSA. This CDR3 comprises 13 residues. V lost 3 bases, J lost 4 bases, and 10 bases lay in between. The chain's CDR3 is CASSFTLSYEQYF. CDR3 bases: TGTGCCAGCAGCTTCACATTGTCATACGAGCAGTACTTC. Together with reference TRBV7-2 and TRBJ2-7, the CDR3 gives the full variable domain: GAGVSQSPSNKVTEKGKDVELRCDPISGHTALYWYRQSLGQGLEFLIYFQGNSAPDKSGLPSDRFSAERTGGSVSTLTIQRTQQEDSAVYLCASSFTLSYEQYFGPGTRLTVT.

This chain uses TRBV2 with TRBJ1-5; D is uncertain. CDR1 and CDR2 (germline): SNHLY, FYNNEI. V dropped 5 bases and J dropped 0 bases, with 11 bases sitting between them. There are 15 residues in the CDR3. The CDR3 DNA sequence: TGTGCCAGCAGTCCCGACACTTATAGCAATCAGCCCCAGCATTTT. Amino acid sequence: CASSPDTYSNQPQHF.

The V gene is TRBV21-1, the J gene TRBJ1-1; the DNA was not compared with TRBD1, the D call given in the table. TRBV21-1 is designated a pseudogene. The CDR3 covers 14 residues. CDR3: CASSTDSLNTEAFF. The CDR3 bases are TGTGCCAGCAGCACAGACAGCCTGAACACTGAAGCTTTCTTT.

V is TRBV7-6 and J is TRBJ2-5, with 8 bases aligning to TRBD1. The CDR3 is made up of 14 amino acids. The germline V gene encodes CDR1 SGHVS and CDR2 FNYEAQ. With 2 bases clipped from V and 2 bases from J, the junction kept 1 base outside the gene matches. The CDR3 nucleotides are TGTGCCAGCAGCTTAAGGACAGGGCAAGAGACCCAGTACTTC. This translates into CASSLRTGQETQYF.

The chain joins TRBV7-3 to TRBJ2-1, with TRBD2 identical over 11 bases. Losses at the gene ends were 0 bases for V and 3 bases for J; bases not matched to a gene: 1. Per germline, CDR1 SGHTA and CDR2 FQGTGA. The CDR3 totals 16 residues. As DNA, the CDR3 is TGTGCCAGCAGCTTAACGGGGACTAGCGGCTACAATGAGCAGTTCTTC. Its protein is CASSLTGTSGYNEQFF.

This chain connects TRBV15 to TRBJ2-3; D is possibly TRBD1 (5 bases). Germline V CDR1 and CDR2: LNHNV, YYDKDF (reference sequence). There are 15 residues in the CDR3. Trimming removed 0 bases at V and 3 bases at J, with 10 bases between. CDR3 in DNA: TGTGCCACCAGCAGAGAACAGGCAGGAACAGATACGCAGTATTTT. It yields the protein CATSREQAGTDTQYF.

V usage is TRBV6-1 and J usage is TRBJ2-1; D perhaps matches TRBD1 (5 bases). This CDR3 contains 14 residues. V was pared by 6 bases and J by 5 bases, with 14 bases between. Germline loops: CDR1 MNHNS, CDR2 SASEGT. The CDR3 DNA follows: TGTGCCAGCAGACCAGGGTTGGGTAACAATGAGCAGTTCTTC. Its translation: CASRPGLGNNEQFF.

This sequence joins TRBV10-1 and TRBJ1-2, with unresolved D. The V end lost 2 bases, the J end lost 7 bases, and 8 bases lay between the germline ends. Germline-derived CDR1 and CDR2 are WNHNN and SYGVQD (reference sequence). The CDR3 contains 12 residues. DNA of the CDR3: TGCGCCAGCAGTGAGGACGGCGGTGGCTACACCTTC. Translation: CASSEDGGGYTF.

This clone was found a few times. The rearrangement links TRBV20-1 to TRBJ1-1; D not certain. Germline V CDR1 and CDR2: DFQATT, SNEGSKA (reference sequence). The CDR3 loop spans 11 amino acids. V gave up 6 bases and J gave up 7 bases, with 12 bases separating them. The CDR3 here is CSASGVDEAFF. CDR3 nucleotide sequence: TGCAGTGCCTCCGGAGTTGATGAAGCTTTCTTT.

This chain connects TRBV2 to TRBJ2-6, with 11 bases matching TRBD2. The V and J ends lost 4 bases and 3 bases, in that order; junction bases with no gene match: 14. Germline V gene data show CDR1 as SNHLY and CDR2 as FYNNEI. The CDR3 spans 20 residues. The CDR3 bases are TGTGCCAGCAGTGCGGCTAGCGGGAGGTTTTTCCAGGTTGGGGCCAACGTCCTGACTTTC. This translates into CASSAASGRFFQVGANVLTF.

This clone appeared once. The V gene is TRBV14, the J gene TRBJ2-3; maybe TRBD1 (6 bases). Trimming stripped 0 bases from V and 4 bases from J, with 11 bases between. Germline V gene data show CDR1 as SGHDN and CDR2 as FVKESK. The CDR3 has 15 amino acids. CDR3 loop: CASSQEGAWSDTQYF. In nucleotides, the CDR3 is TGTGCCAGCAGCCAAGAGGGGGCCTGGTCAGATACGCAGTATTTT.

About this clone itself: The identical CDR3 is also encoded by other nucleotide sequences in the sample. This rearrangement joins TRBV5-1 to TRBJ2-1, with a tentative D call TRBD2 (6 bases). V dropped 2 bases and J dropped 6 bases, with 6 bases sitting between them. The CDR3 sequence is 12 residues long. Looked up from germline, CDR1 is SGHRS and CDR2 is YFSETQ. In nucleotides, the CDR3 is TGCGCCAGCAGCTTCGGGGGCAATGAGCAGTTCTTC. This translates into CASSFGGNEQFF.

The chain joins TRBV15 to TRBJ1-3; D ambiguous. Germline loops: CDR1 LNHNV, CDR2 YYDKDF (reference sequence). Trimming took off 1 base at V and 0 bases at J, with 4 bases between the two ends. The CDR3 is made up of 14 amino acids. The CDR3 DNA is TGTGCCACCAGCAGAGGCAGCTCTGGAAACACCATATATTTT. Amino acids: CATSRGSSGNTIYF.

The chain combines TRBV30 with TRBJ1-4; weak D call: TRBD1 (5 bases). Per the germline V gene, CDR1 is GTSNPN and CDR2 is SVGIG (reference sequence). The CDR3 covers 15 residues. Trimming shortened V by 2 bases and J by 8 bases, and 18 bases separated the two germline ends. The CDR3 nucleotides are TGTGCCTGGAGTCCCCGGACGGGACTGAGGGAAAAACTGTTTTTT. The encoded protein is CAWSPRTGLREKLFF. The full variable domain, with the rest looked up from reference TRBV30 and TRBJ1-4, is SQTIHQWPATLVQPVGSPLSLECTVEGTSNPNLYWYRQAAGRGLQLLFYSVGIGQISSEVPQNLSASRPQDRQFILSSKKLLLSDSGFYLCAWSPRTGLREKLFFGSGTQLSVL.

The V call is TRBV7-9, the J call TRBJ1-3; D remains unclear. V lost 2 bases to trimming and J lost 0 bases, with 11 bases between them. This CDR3 region has 16 residues. Per the germline V gene, CDR1 is SEHNR and CDR2 is FQNEAQ (reference sequence). CDR3 in amino acids: CASSLYRESSGNTIYF. CDR3 in DNA: TGTGCCAGCAGCTTATATAGGGAGAGCTCTGGAAACACCATATATTTT.

This clone was recorded once. The J gene is TRBJ1-2, the V gene TRBV19, with 7 bases identical to TRBD1. Per germline, CDR1 LNHDA and CDR2 SQIVND (reference sequence). The length of the CDR3 is 14 residues. V trimming: 7 bases; J trimming: 4 bases; junction bases outside the gene matches: 9. The CDR3 DNA is TGTGCCAGTAAGGAGGGGGCACTTGTCTATGGCTACACCTTC. This codes for CASKEGALVYGYTF.

The V and J genes are TRBV6-1 and TRBJ1-5, with D unresolved. CDR1 is MNHNS, CDR2 SASEGT, per germline. V was shortened by 8 bases and J by 0 bases, with 14 bases between the two germline ends. The CDR3 contains 15 residues. The chain's CDR3 is CASSIWEGSNQPQHF. The CDR3 bases are TGTGCCAGCTCGATCTGGGAGGGTAGCAATCAGCCCCAGCATTTT.

This rearrangement joins TRBV19 to TRBJ2-7; no clear D. Trimming shortened V by 5 bases and J by 2 bases, and 22 bases separated the two germline ends. Per germline, CDR1 LNHDA and CDR2 SQIVND (reference sequence). This CDR3 has 17 residues. DNA of the CDR3: TGTGCCAGTAGTCCCCGAATTCAAGCCACTGTCACCTACGAGCAGTACTTC. It encodes CASSPRIQATVTYEQYF.

The sample holds a few counts of this clone. The rearrangement uses TRBV18 and TRBJ2-1; 7 bases fit TRBD2. V lost 2 bases and J lost 3; bases outside the gene matches: 4. Germline CDR1 is KGHSH and CDR2 is LQKENI. This CDR3 region has 15 residues. The CDR3 coding sequence is TGTGCCAGCTCACCAGACCGGGACTACTACAATGAGCAGTTCTTC. This gives the protein CASSPDRDYYNEQFF. The full variable domain, in which reference TRBV18 and TRBJ2-1 provide the parts outside the CDR3, is NAGVMQNPRHLVRRRGQEARLRCSPMKGHSHVYWYRQLPEEGLKFMVYLQKENIIDESGMPKERFSAEFPKEGPSILRIQQVVRGDSAAYFCASSPDRDYYNEQFFGPGTRLTVL.

CDR3 nucleotide sequence: TGTGCCAGCAGTTTGGGGGGAGGGGTAAGAGAGACCCAGTACTTC. Translation gives CASSLGGGVRETQYF. This sequence joins TRBV28 and TRBJ2-5; 7 bases are a match to TRBD2. Trimming cost V 3 bases and J 4 bases; bases outside gene matches: 8. Per the germline V gene, CDR1 is MDHEN and CDR2 is SYDVKM. CDR3 length: 15 residues.

The chain links TRBV11-3 to TRBJ1-5; 7 nucleotides line up with TRBD1. The V segment lost 2 bases and the J segment 6 bases; nucleotides outside the gene matches: 13. The CDR3 length is 17 residues. Per the germline V gene, CDR1 is SGHNT and CDR2 is YENEEA. DNA for the CDR3: TGTGCCAGCAGCTTAAGGGGGCGATGGCGTGGGACTCAGCCCCAGCATTTT. Encoded protein: CASSLRGRWRGTQPQHF.

The V gene is TRBV6-1, the J gene TRBJ1-1; D possibly corresponds to TRBD1 (6 bases). Germline V gene sequence: CDR1 MNHNS, CDR2 SASEGT. Trimming removed 10 bases at V and 2 bases at J, with 17 bases between. This CDR3 comprises 14 residues. DNA of the CDR3: TGTGCCACCCCACTACAGGGATCCAACACTGAAGCTTTCTTT. It codes for CATPLQGSNTEAFF.

The genes are TRBV5-6 and TRBJ1-2; D gene ambiguous. Germline CDR1 reads SGHDT; CDR2 reads YYEEEE. This CDR3 has 14 residues. The germline V and J ends were trimmed by 5 bases and 4 bases, with 15 bases remaining between them. CDR3 nucleotides: TGTGCCAGCAGGGGAGGGTTACTGGGCTATGGCTACACCTTC. As protein: CASRGGLLGYGYTF. The full variable domain, in which reference TRBV5-6 and TRBJ1-2 provide the parts outside the CDR3, is DAGVTQSPTHLIKTRGQQVTLRCSPKSGHDTVSWYQQALGQGPQFIFQYYEEEERQRGNFPDRFSGHQFPNYSSELNVNALLLGDSALYLCASRGGLLGYGYTFGSGTRLTVV.

The chain couples TRBV10-3 to TRBJ2-1, with D possibly matching TRBD1 (5 bases). CDR3 length: 15 amino acids. Trimming removed 4 bases at V and 7 bases at J, with 17 bases between. Germline CDR1 ENHRY, CDR2 SYGVKD. The CDR3 sequence is CAISALSARANEQFF. CDR3 bases: TGTGCCATCAGTGCTCTGTCCGCCAGGGCAAATGAGCAGTTCTTC.

The V gene is TRBV7-8, the J gene TRBJ2-1; unclear D gene. Trimming stripped 4 bases from V and 6 bases from J, with 13 bases between. Germline-derived CDR1 and CDR2 are SGHVS and FQNEAQ. The CDR3 is 14 amino acids. CDR3: CASSWSSRSNEQFF. The CDR3 DNA reads as TGTGCCAGCAGCTGGTCGTCGAGGTCCAATGAGCAGTTCTTC.